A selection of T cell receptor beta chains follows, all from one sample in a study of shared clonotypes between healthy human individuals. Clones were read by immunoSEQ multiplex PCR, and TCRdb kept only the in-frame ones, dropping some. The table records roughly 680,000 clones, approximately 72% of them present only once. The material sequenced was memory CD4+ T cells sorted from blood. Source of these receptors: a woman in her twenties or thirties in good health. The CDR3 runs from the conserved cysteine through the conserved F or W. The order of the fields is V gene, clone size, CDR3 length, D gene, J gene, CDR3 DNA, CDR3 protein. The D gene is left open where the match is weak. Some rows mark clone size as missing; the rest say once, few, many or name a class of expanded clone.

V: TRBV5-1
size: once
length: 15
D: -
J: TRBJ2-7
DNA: TGCGCCAGCAGCTTGGCCGTCGGGCTCTCCTACGAGCAGTACTTC
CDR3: CASSLAVGLSYEQYF

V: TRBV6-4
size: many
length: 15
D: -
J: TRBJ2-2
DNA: TGTGCCAGCAGAACAGACTCGAGTGACACCGGGGAGCTGTTTTTT
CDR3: CASRTDSSDTGELFF

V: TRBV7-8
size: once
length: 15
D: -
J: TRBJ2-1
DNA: TGTGCCAGCAGCTTCGATGGGCAGAACCACAATGAGCAGTTCTTC
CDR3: CASSFDGQNHNEQFF

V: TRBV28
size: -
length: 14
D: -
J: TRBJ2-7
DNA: TGTGCCAGCAACCAACAGAACCGTCCGAACGAGCAGTACTTC
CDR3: CASNQQNRPNEQYF

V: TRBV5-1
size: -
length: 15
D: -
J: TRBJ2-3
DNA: TGCGCCAGCAGCGGGGCAGGGAGCCGCACAGATACGCAGTATTTT
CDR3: CASSGAGSRTDTQYF

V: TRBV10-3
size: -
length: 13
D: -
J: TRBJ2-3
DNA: TGTGCCATCCAGGTCGGGGACACAGATACGCAGTATTTT
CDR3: CAIQVGDTDTQYF

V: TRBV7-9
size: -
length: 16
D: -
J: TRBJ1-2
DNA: TGTGCCAGCAGCTTAGCGGGATTCCAGGATAGCTATGGCTACACCTTC
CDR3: CASSLAGFQDSYGYTF

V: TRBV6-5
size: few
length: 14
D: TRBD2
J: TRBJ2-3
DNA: TGTGCCAGCAGTTACGGGACTAGCGGGATGACGCAGTATTTT
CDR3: CASSYGTSGMTQYF

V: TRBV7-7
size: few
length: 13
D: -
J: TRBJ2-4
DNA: TGTGCCAGCAGCTTAGATATCGGGACTGCTCAGTACTTC
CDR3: CASSLDIGTAQYF

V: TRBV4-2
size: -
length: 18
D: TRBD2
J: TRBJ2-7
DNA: TGTGCCAGCAGCCAAGATCTAGCGGGAGGGCCTGGAGCCTACGAGCAGTACTTC
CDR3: CASSQDLAGGPGAYEQYF

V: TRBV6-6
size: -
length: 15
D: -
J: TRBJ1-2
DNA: TGTGCCAGCAGACCCGGGGCAGGGGCCTCCTATGGCTACACCTTC
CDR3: CASRPGAGASYGYTF

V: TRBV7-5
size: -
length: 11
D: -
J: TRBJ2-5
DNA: TGTGTCAGAAGAGAACAAGAGACCCAGTACTTC
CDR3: CVRREQETQYF

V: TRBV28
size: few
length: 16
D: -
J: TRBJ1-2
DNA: TGTGCCAGCAGCGACACCGGGGGGGCAAGACCCTATGGCTACACCTTC
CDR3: CASSDTGGARPYGYTF

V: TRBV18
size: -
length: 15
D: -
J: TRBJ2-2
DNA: TGTGCCAGCTCCCTCCGAGCCCCAGGGGACGGGGAGCTGTTTTTT
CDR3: CASSLRAPGDGELFF

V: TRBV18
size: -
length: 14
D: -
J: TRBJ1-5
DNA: TGTGCCAGCTCAACCGACAGGTCAGGTCAGCCCCAGCATTTT
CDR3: CASSTDRSGQPQHF

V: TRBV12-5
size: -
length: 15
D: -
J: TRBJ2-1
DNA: TGTGCTAGTGGTCCCACCTCGGACATCCCCAATGAGCAGTTCTTC
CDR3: CASGPTSDIPNEQFF

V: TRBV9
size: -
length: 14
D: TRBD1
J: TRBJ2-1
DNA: TGTGCCAGCAGCGTAGGACGGACAGGGGATGAGCAGTTCTTC
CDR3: CASSVGRTGDEQFF

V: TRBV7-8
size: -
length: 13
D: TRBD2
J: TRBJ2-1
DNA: TGTGCCAGCAGCTCCAACTACGGGAGGCCCGGAATCTTC
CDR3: CASSSNYGRPGIF

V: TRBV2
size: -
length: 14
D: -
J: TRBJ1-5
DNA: TGTGCCAGCAGTGAAGGGACACGGTGGCAGCCCCAGCATTTT
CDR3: CASSEGTRWQPQHF

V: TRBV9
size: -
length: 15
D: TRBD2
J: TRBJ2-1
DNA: TGTGCCAGCAGCGAAAGACTAGCGGGATACAATGAGCAGTTCTTC
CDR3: CASSERLAGYNEQFF

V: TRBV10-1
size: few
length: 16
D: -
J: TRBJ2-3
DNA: TGCGCCAGCAGTCATGACCGACGAGGTAGCACAGATACGCAGTATTTT
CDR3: CASSHDRRGSTDTQYF

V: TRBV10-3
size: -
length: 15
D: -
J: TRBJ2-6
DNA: TGTGCCATCAGTGAGGCTCTCTCTGGGGCCAACGTCCTGACTTTC
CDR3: CAISEALSGANVLTF